This T cell receptor (beta chain) was sequenced during a study of regulatory T cells. Overall study results and limits: Skewed V and J usage and few unique V-J pairs marked patient repertoires, most in Tregs. Hydrophobic residues at CDR3 positions 6 and 7 were enriched in conventional CD4+ T cells of CD3G-deficient patients.

CD4+ cells were sorted into CD25-high CD127-low regulatory cells and CD25-low CD127-high conventional cells. Note on this clone: Antigen specificity is unknown.

Trimming left V 5 bases short and J 3 bases short, with 8 bases between. The CDR3 consists of 13 residues. CDR1 is MNHNY, CDR2 SVGAGI, per germline (reference sequence). The primer mix had 52 TRBV and 13 TRBJ primers. Sequencing was performed with immunoSEQ multiplex PCR; in TCRdb, only in-frame clones are kept and a portion is missing. The table lists about 29,000 clones, just under 95% of them singletons. The sample taken for sequencing was conventional CD4+ T cells sorted from blood. This TCR came from a person aged 18 to 35 with CD3G deficiency. This chain connects TRBV6-6 to TRBJ2-1; the D call may be TRBD1 or TRBD2 (6 bases each). Written as DNA, the CDR3 is TGTGCCAGCAGTAAGGGGGGCTACAATGAGCAGTTCTTC. Its translation: CASSKGGYNEQFF.